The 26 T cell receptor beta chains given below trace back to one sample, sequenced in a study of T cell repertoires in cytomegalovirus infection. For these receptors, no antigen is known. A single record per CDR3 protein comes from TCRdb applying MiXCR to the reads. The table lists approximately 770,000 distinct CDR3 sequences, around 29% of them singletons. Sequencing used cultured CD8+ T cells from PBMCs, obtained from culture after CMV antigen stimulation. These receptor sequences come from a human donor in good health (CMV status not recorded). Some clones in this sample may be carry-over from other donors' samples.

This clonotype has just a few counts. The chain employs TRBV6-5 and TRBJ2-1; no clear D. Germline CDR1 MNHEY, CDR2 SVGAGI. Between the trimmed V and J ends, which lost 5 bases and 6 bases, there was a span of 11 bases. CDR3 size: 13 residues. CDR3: CASSLSQLNEQFF. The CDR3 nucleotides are TGTGCCAGCAGTCTTTCCCAGCTCAATGAGCAGTTCTTC.

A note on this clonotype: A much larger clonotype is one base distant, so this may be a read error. The CDR3 protein is CASSLVGGPSSYNKQFF. In DNA form, the CDR3 reads TGTGCCAGCAGCTTAGTAGGGGGCCCAAGCTCCTACAATAAGCAGTTCTTC. This chain links TRBV7-6 with TRBJ2-1; TRBD1 aligns across 7 bases. The CDR3 loop spans 17 amino acids. Germline-derived CDR1 and CDR2 are SGHVS and FNYEAQ.

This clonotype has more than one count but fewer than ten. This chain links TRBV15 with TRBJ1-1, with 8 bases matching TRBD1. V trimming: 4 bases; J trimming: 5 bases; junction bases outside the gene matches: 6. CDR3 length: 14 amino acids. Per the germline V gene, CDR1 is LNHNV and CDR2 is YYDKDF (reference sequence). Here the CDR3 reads CATSTGQGRTEAFF. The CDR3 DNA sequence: TGTGCCACCAGCACCGGACAGGGAAGGACTGAAGCTTTCTTT.

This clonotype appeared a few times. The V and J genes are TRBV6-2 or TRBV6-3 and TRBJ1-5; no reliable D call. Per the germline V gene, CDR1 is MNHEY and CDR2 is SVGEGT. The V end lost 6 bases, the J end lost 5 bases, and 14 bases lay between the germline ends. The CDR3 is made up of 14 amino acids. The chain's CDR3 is CASSTAILHQPQHF. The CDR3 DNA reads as TGTGCCAGCAGCACAGCTATCCTTCATCAGCCCCAGCATTTT.

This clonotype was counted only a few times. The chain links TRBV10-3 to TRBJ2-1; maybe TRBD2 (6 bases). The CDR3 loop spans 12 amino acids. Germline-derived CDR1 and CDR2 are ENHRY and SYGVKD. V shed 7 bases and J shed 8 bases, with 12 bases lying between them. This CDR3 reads CAIKSSVDEQFF. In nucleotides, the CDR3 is TGTGCCATCAAGTCTAGCGTCGATGAGCAGTTCTTC.

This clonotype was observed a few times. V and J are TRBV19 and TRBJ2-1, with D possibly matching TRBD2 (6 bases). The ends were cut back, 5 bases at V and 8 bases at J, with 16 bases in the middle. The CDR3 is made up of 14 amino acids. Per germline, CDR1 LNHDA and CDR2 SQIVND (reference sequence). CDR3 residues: CASSPVAGSDEQFF. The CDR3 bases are TGTGCCAGTAGTCCCGTGGCGGGGTCGGATGAGCAGTTCTTC.

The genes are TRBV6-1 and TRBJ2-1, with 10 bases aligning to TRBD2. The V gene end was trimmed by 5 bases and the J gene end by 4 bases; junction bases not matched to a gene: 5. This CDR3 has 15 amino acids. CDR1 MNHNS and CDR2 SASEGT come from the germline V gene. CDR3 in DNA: TGTGCCAGCAGTTGGAAGCGGGGGGGATACAATGAGCAGTTCTTC. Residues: CASSWKRGGYNEQFF.

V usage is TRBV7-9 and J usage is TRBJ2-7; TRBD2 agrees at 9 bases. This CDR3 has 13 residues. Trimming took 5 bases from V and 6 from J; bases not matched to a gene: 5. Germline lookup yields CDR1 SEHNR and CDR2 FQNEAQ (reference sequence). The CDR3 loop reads CASSPRTSAEQYV. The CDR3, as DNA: TGTGCCAGCAGCCCCCGGACTAGCGCCGAGCAGTACGTC.

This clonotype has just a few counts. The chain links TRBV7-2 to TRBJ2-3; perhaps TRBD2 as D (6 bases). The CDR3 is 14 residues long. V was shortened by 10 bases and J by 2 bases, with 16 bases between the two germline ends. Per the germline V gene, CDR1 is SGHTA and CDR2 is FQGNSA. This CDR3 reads CATRRGRDTDTQYF. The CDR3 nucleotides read TGTGCCACTAGGCGGGGAAGGGACACAGATACGCAGTATTTT.

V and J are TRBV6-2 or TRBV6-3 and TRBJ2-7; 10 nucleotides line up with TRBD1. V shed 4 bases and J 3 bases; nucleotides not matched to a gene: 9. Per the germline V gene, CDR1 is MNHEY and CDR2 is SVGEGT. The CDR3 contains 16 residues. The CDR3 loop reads CASSFDERTGGYEQYF. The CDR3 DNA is TGTGCCAGCAGTTTCGATGAAAGGACAGGGGGCTACGAGCAGTACTTC.

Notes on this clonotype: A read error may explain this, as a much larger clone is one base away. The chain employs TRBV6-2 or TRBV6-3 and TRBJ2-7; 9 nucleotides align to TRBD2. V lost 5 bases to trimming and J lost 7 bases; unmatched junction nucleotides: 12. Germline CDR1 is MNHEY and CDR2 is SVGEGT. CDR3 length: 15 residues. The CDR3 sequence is CASSELRLAGQEQYF. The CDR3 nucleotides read TGTGCCAGCAGTGAACTCAGGCTAGCGGGGCAAGAGCAGTACTTC.

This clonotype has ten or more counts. CDR3 nucleotide sequence: TGTGCCAGCACCCCAGCGGACAGGCCCTTACCCGACTATGAAAAACTGTTTTTT. Residues: CASTPADRPLPDYEKLFF. The chain employs TRBV7-9 and TRBJ1-4; 7 bases are a match to TRBD1. The CDR3 has 18 residues. Germline loops: CDR1 SEHNR, CDR2 FQNEAQ (reference sequence). The junction had 20 bases not matched to a gene; V was cut back by 7 bases and J by 6 bases.

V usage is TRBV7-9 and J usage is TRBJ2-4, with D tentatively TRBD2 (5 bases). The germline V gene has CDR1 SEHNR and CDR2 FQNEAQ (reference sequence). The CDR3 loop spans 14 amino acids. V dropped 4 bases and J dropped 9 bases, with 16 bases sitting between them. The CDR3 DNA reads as TGTGCCAGCAGCTCCGGAGATTCAGGAGGCATTCAGTACTTC. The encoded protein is CASSSGDSGGIQYF. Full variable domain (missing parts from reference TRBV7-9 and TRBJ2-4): DTGVSQNPRHKITKRGQNVTFRCDPISEHNRLYWYRQTLGQGPEFLTYFQNEAQLEKSRLLSDRFSAERPKGSFSTLEIQRTEQGDSAMYLCASSSGDSGGIQYFGAGTRLSVL.

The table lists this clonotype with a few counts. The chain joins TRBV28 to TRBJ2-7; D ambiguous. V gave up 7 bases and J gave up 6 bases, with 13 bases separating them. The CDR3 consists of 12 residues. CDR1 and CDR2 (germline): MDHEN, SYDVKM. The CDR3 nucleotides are TGTGCCAGCATGGGGTTCTCGGGCGAGCAGTACGTC. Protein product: CASMGFSGEQYV.

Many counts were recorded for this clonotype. CDR3 loop: CASSFGTATEAFF. The CDR3 bases are TGTGCCAGCAGCTTCGGGACAGCGACTGAAGCTTTCTTT. V is TRBV7-9 and J is TRBJ1-1, with 7 bases matching TRBD1. The germline V gene encodes CDR1 SEHNR and CDR2 FQNEAQ (reference sequence). V trimming: 3 bases; J trimming: 5 bases; junction bases outside the gene matches: 3. The CDR3 runs to 13 residues. Together with reference TRBV7-9 and TRBJ1-1, the CDR3 gives the full variable domain: DTGVSQNPRHKITKRGQNVTFRCDPISEHNRLYWYRQTLGQGPEFLTYFQNEAQLEKSRLLSDRFSAERPKGSFSTLEIQRTEQGDSAMYLCASSFGTATEAFFGQGTRLTVV.

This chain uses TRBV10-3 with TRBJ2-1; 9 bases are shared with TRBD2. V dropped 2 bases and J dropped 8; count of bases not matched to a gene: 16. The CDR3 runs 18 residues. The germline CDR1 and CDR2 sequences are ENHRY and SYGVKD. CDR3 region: CAISEAITSGWEGDEQFF. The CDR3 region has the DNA TGTGCCATCAGTGAGGCCATCACTAGCGGGTGGGAGGGTGATGAGCAGTTCTTC.

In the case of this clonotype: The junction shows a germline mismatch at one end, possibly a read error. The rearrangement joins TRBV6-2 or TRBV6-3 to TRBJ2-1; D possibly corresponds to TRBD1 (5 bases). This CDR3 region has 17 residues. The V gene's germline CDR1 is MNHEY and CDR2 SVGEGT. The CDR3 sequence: CASSYTGSALAHNEQSF. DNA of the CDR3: TGTGCCAGCAGTTATACAGGTAGTGCCCTTGCCCACAATGAGCAGTCCTTC.

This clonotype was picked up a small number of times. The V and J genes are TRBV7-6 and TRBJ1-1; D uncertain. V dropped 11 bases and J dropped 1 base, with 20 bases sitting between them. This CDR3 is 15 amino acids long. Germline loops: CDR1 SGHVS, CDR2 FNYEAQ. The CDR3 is CASCLTGSPNTEAFF. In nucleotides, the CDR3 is TGTGCCTCCTGCTTAACGGGATCCCCGAACACTGAAGCTTTCTTT.

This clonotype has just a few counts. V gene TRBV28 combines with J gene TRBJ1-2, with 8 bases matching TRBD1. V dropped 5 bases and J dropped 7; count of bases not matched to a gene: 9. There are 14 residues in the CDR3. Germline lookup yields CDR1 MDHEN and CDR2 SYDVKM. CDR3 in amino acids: CASSHRTGRVGYTF. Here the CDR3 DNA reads TGTGCCAGCAGTCACCGGACAGGGCGAGTTGGCTACACCTTC.

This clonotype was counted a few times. This CDR3 is CASSTGTPGADTQYF. The CDR3 DNA is TGTGCCAGCAGTACCGGGACCCCGGGCGCAGATACGCAGTATTTT. The chain uses TRBV28 and TRBJ2-3, with D perhaps being TRBD1 or TRBD2 (5 bases each). Germline V gene sequence: CDR1 MDHEN, CDR2 SYDVKM. Trimming removed 5 bases at V and 4 bases at J, with 16 bases between. This CDR3 has 15 amino acids.

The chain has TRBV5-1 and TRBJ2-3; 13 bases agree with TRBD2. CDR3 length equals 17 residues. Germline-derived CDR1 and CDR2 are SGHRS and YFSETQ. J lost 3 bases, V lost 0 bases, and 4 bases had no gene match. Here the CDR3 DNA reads TGCGCCAGCAGCTTGGAGGGGACTAGCGGGGTGACAGATACGCAGTATTTT. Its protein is CASSLEGTSGVTDTQYF.

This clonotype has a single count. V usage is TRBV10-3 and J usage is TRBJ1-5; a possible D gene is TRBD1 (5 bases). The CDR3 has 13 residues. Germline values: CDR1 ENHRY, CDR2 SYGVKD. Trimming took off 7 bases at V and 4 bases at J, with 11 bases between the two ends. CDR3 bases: TGTGCCATCACCCCGGGGGGGAATCAGCCCCAGCATTTT. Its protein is CAITPGGNQPQHF.

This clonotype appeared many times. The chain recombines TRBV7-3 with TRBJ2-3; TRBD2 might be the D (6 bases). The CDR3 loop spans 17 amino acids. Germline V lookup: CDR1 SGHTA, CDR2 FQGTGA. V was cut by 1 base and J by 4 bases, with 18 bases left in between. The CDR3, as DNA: TGTGCCAGCAGCTTAAGGGGAGGAGAACTCCAGGCAGATACGCAGTATTTT. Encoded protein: CASSLRGGELQADTQYF.

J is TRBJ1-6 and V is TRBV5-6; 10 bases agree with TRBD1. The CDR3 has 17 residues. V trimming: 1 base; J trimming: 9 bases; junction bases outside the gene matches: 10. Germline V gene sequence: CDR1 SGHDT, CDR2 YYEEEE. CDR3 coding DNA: TGTGCCAGCAGCTTGACCGCCGGACAGGGGGTTGGTTCACCCCTCCACTTT. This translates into CASSLTAGQGVGSPLHF. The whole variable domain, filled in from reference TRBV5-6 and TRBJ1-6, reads DAGVTQSPTHLIKTRGQQVTLRCSPKSGHDTVSWYQQALGQGPQFIFQYYEEEERQRGNFPDRFSGHQFPNYSSELNVNALLLGDSALYLCASSLTAGQGVGSPLHFGNGTRLTVT.

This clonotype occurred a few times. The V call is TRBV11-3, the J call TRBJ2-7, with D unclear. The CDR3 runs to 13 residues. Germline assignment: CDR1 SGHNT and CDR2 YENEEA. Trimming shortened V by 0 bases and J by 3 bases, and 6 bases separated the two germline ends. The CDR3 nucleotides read TGTGCCAGCAGCTTAGATCACGGCTACGAGCAGTACTTC. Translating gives CASSLDHGYEQYF.

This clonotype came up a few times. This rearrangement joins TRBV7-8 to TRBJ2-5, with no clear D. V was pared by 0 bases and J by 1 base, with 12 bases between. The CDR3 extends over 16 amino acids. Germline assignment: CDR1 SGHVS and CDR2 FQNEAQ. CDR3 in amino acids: CASSLARKVAQETQYF. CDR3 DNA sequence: TGTGCCAGCAGCTTAGCGCGTAAAGTAGCCCAAGAGACCCAGTACTTC. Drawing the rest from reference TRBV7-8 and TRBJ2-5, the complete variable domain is GAGVSQSPRYKVAKRGQDVALRCDPISGHVSLFWYQQALGQGPEFLTYFQNEAQLDKSGLPSDRFFAERPEGSVSTLKIQRTQQEDSAVYLCASSLARKVAQETQYFGPGTRLLVL.